This T cell receptor (beta chain) came from a study of cytomegalovirus exposure and HLA in healthy donors. V gave up 4 bases and J gave up 7 bases; unmatched junction bases: 2. The length of the CDR3 is 12 residues. Germline V gene data show CDR1 as SGHRS and CDR2 as YFSETQ. Findings of the study overall: Across donors, most TCRs were seen rarely, yet some public ones were widespread. Confirmation was obtained in vitro that three CMV-associated chains are specific for CMV antigens. The study listed around 150 cytomegalovirus-associated TCR beta chains.

Worth noting for this clone: The antigen remains unidentified.

TCRdb's table, derived via immunoSEQ multiplex PCR, lists solely in-frame clones and lacks some. This table has approximately 50,000 clones, about nine tenths appearing once. The TCR comes from a woman younger than 45 in good health and CMV-seronegative. The V and J genes are TRBV5-1 and TRBJ1-1; TRBD1 matches 9 bases. Sequencing used PBMCs. The CDR3: CASSRDRDEAFF. The CDR3 nucleotides are TGCGCCAGCAGCCGGGACAGGGATGAAGCTTTCTTT.